A single sample gave rise to the 31 T cell receptor beta chains below, sequenced in a study of chemoradiotherapy in HPV16-positive cancers. The data were produced by immunoSEQ multiplex PCR, yet TCRdb's version contains in-frame clones alone and is incomplete. The repertoire consists of 6,500 to 8,500 clones, with 88% occurring once and the leading ten covering about 3%. The sample here was tumor tissue, taken from a patient who underwent chemoradiotherapy. Source of these receptors: a human donor with HPV-associated anogenital cancer.

The rearrangement links TRBV6-5 to TRBJ2-7; D might be TRBD1 (5 bases). The germline CDR1 and CDR2 sequences are MNHEY and SVGAGI. Trimming shortened V by 6 bases and J by 1 base, and 13 bases separated the two germline ends. This CDR3 spans 14 amino acids. CDR3 coding DNA: TGTGCCAGCAGACGGAGTGGGGCTTCCTACGAGCAGTACGTC. It specifies CASRRSGASYEQYV.

For the CDR3, the DNA is TGTGCCAGCAGTTCTACCGAGAACACCGGGGAGCTGTTTTTT. Amino acids: CASSSTENTGELFF. The chain combines TRBV6-5 with TRBJ2-2; the D is unclear. This CDR3 is built from 14 residues. Between the trimmed V and J ends, which lost 4 bases and 1 base, there was a span of 7 bases. Germline V gene lookup returns CDR1 MNHEY and CDR2 SVGAGI.

The chain has TRBV7-9 and TRBJ2-2; D possibly matches TRBD1 or TRBD2 (5 bases each). Germline V gene data show CDR1 as SEHNR and CDR2 as FQNEAQ (reference sequence). V shed 4 bases and J shed 6 bases, with 18 bases lying between them. CDR3 length equals 16 residues. The CDR3 DNA is TGTGCCAGCAGCTACCTATTAGGGCCGGGGCCCGGGGAGCTGTTTTTT. Amino acid sequence: CASSYLLGPGPGELFF.

The V call is TRBV7-3, the J call TRBJ2-5; 8 bases align to TRBD2. Germline CDR1 and CDR2: SGHTA and FQGTGA. The CDR3 length is 14 residues. V trimming: 3 bases; J trimming: 4 bases; junction bases outside the gene matches: 4. The CDR3 nucleotides are TGTGCCAGCAGCTTTAGCGGGATCGGAGAGACCCAGTACTTC. Its protein is CASSFSGIGETQYF.

The V and J genes are TRBV7-9 and TRBJ2-5, with 8 bases aligning to TRBD2. The CDR3 length is 16 residues. V was pared by 7 bases and J by 3 bases, with 13 bases of the junction left unmatched. The germline V gene has CDR1 SEHNR and CDR2 FQNEAQ (reference sequence). DNA for the CDR3: TGTGCCAGCATCCAAGCTCGTGGTAGCGGGGAAGAGACCCAGTACTTC. Protein product: CASIQARGSGEETQYF.

The genes are TRBV9 and TRBJ2-2, with 7 positions matching TRBD1. The CDR3 is 17 residues long. The trim removed 3 bases at V and 2 bases at J, leaving 10 bases unmatched. Per the germline V gene, CDR1 is SGDLS and CDR2 is YYNGEE. CDR3 DNA sequence: TGTGCCAGCAGCGGGGGGCCGGGACAGTTAAACACCGGGGAGCTGTTTTTT. Its translation is CASSGGPGQLNTGELFF.

This CDR3 is CASSELSSRGTEAFF. CDR3 coding DNA: TGTGCCAGCAGTGAACTTTCTAGCCGGGGCACTGAAGCTTTCTTT. This chain connects TRBV2 to TRBJ1-1; D uncertain. V lost 2 bases and J lost 4, with 14 bases in between. Germline V gene data show CDR1 as SNHLY and CDR2 as FYNNEI. The CDR3 spans 15 residues.

The chain is built from TRBV7-2 and TRBJ2-5; D could derive from TRBD1 or TRBD2 (6 bases each). V was cut by 1 base and J by 5 bases, with 14 bases left in between. The CDR3 totals 15 residues. The germline V gene encodes CDR1 SGHTA and CDR2 FQGNSA. CDR3 DNA: TGTGCCAGCAGCTTAGGGGGGGCCTTGGTTGAGACCCAGTACTTC. Its translation: CASSLGGALVETQYF. The full variable domain, completed using reference TRBV7-2 and TRBJ2-5, is GAGVSQSPSNKVTEKGKDVELRCDPISGHTALYWYRQSLGQGLEFLIYFQGNSAPDKSGLPSDRFSAERTGGSVSTLTIQRTQQEDSAVYLCASSLGGALVETQYFGPGTRLLVL.

Only one count was recorded for this clone. The V call is TRBV30, the J call TRBJ1-5, with D perhaps matching TRBD1 (6 bases). V shed 0 bases and J shed 6 bases, with 15 bases lying between them. Germline CDR1 and CDR2: GTSNPN and SVGIG (reference sequence). The CDR3 covers 15 residues. For the CDR3, the DNA is TGTGCCTGGAGTGTATCGGGGGCGGCGAGTCAGCCCCAGCATTTT. Its protein is CAWSVSGAASQPQHF.

The genes are TRBV19 and TRBJ2-3; tentative D call: TRBD2 (5 bases). The CDR3 spans 11 residues. Germline V gene sequence: CDR1 LNHDA, CDR2 SQIVND (reference sequence). Between the trimmed V and J ends, which lost 7 bases and 5 bases, there was a span of 7 bases. This CDR3 reads CASTGRDTQYF. CDR3 coding DNA: TGTGCCAGTACGGGGAGAGATACGCAGTATTTT.

This chain joins TRBV10-1 and TRBJ2-5; weak D call: TRBD2 (5 bases). Germline V gene lookup returns CDR1 WNHNN and CDR2 SYGVQD (reference sequence). V lost 3 bases and J lost 3, with 14 bases in between. The CDR3 extends over 15 amino acids. CDR3 nucleotides: TGCGCCAGCAGTGATCGAGGGAAACCCGAAGAGACCCAGTACTTC. This sequence encodes CASSDRGKPEETQYF.

The chain joins TRBV11-2 to TRBJ2-1; D remains ambiguous. V gave up 8 bases and J gave up 8 bases, with 19 bases separating them. CDR1 is SGHAT, CDR2 FQNNGV, per germline. There are 14 residues in the CDR3. CDR3 bases: TGTGCCAGCGAAGAAGGCCACATTAACGATGAGCAGTTCTTC. It translates to CASEEGHINDEQFF.

The chain employs TRBV5-1 and TRBJ2-7, with TRBD2 matching over 8 bases. The CDR3 has 16 amino acids. Germline V gene data show CDR1 as SGHRS and CDR2 as YFSETQ. Trimming cost V 4 bases and J 1 base; bases outside gene matches: 10. The CDR3 DNA sequence: TGCGCCAGCAGCGGTGAAGGGGCGGGAGGTTCCTACGAGCAGTACTTC. Its protein is CASSGEGAGGSYEQYF.

The chain joins TRBV19 to TRBJ1-5, with 12 bases fitting TRBD1. With 5 bases clipped from V and 7 bases from J, the junction kept 3 bases outside the gene matches. The CDR3 is made up of 14 amino acids. Germline V gene data show CDR1 as LNHDA and CDR2 as SQIVND (reference sequence). In DNA form, the CDR3 reads TGTGCCAGTAGTTCCGGGACAGGGGGCCAGCCCCAGCATTTT. It codes for CASSSGTGGQPQHF.

The genes are TRBV2 and TRBJ1-2; D is perhaps TRBD1 (6 bases). The germline CDR1 and CDR2 sequences are SNHLY and FYNNEI. The CDR3 loop spans 13 amino acids. Trimming removed 6 bases at V and 6 bases at J, with 14 bases between. This CDR3 reads CASSGGSGDGYTF. Written as DNA, the CDR3 is TGTGCCAGCAGCGGGGGCAGTGGGGATGGCTACACCTTC.

V and J are TRBV12-5 and TRBJ2-1, with D possibly being TRBD2 (5 bases). The CDR3 covers 15 residues. Germline V gives CDR1 LGHNT, CDR2 FRNRAP. The V end lost 2 bases, the J end lost 0 bases, and 8 bases lay between the germline ends. In DNA form, the CDR3 reads TGTGCTAGTGGTTTGAGCAGCGGCTCCTACAATGAGCAGTTCTTC. The encoded protein is CASGLSSGSYNEQFF.

This clone was detected once. The chain recombines TRBV11-2 with TRBJ1-3; tentatively, D is TRBD1 (5 bases). Trimming took off 3 bases at V and 0 bases at J, with 9 bases between the two ends. Per germline, CDR1 SGHAT and CDR2 FQNNGV. CDR3 length: 15 residues. CDR3 DNA sequence: TGTGCCAGCAGCTTCCGGGGGATCTCTGGAAACACCATATATTTT. Its translation: CASSFRGISGNTIYF.

The chain combines TRBV27 with TRBJ2-2, with D tentatively TRBD2 (5 bases). This CDR3 is 15 amino acids long. V lost 10 bases to trimming and J lost 3 bases, with 18 bases between them. Germline lookup yields CDR1 MNHEY and CDR2 SMNVEV (reference sequence). The DNA of the CDR3 is TGTGCCACCCGTCTGAGGGTTTTCGACACCGGGGAGCTGTTTTTT. Translated: CATRLRVFDTGELFF.

The chain carries TRBV5-1 and TRBJ1-2, with unresolved D. With 5 bases removed from V and 8 bases from J, the gap between germline ends came to 10 bases. CDR1 is SGHRS, CDR2 YFSETQ, per germline. The CDR3 extends over 11 amino acids. CDR3 sequence reads: CASSRDSGYTF. Here the CDR3 DNA reads TGCGCCAGCAGTCGAGATTCGGGCTACACCTTC.

This clone was seen only once. The rearrangement uses TRBV5-4 and TRBJ2-1; 12 bases agree with TRBD2. Germline V gene sequence: CDR1 SGHNT, CDR2 YYREEE (reference sequence). V lost 2 bases and J lost 6; bases outside the gene matches: 6. The CDR3 extends over 16 amino acids. The CDR3 loop is CASSFAASGGANEQFF. CDR3 nucleotide sequence: TGTGCCAGCAGCTTTGCAGCTAGCGGGGGGGCCAATGAGCAGTTCTTC.

The V and J genes are TRBV29-1 and TRBJ1-2; no clear D. Germline CDR1 is SQVTM and CDR2 is ANQGSEA. CDR3 size: 13 residues. V was clipped by 4 bases and J by 8 bases, with 17 bases between them. This CDR3 is CSVVNPEEGGYTF. CDR3 bases: TGCAGCGTTGTGAACCCGGAGGAAGGAGGCTACACCTTC.

By proportion, this clone is medium-sized (0.01 to 0.1%). The V and J genes are TRBV5-6 and TRBJ1-4; D unresolved. CDR1 is SGHDT and CDR2 is YYEEEE in the germline V gene. V lost 0 bases, J lost 4 bases, and 4 bases lay in between. The CDR3 extends over 13 amino acids. CDR3: CASSLGDNEKLFF. The CDR3 nucleotides read TGTGCCAGCAGCTTGGGGGATAATGAAAAACTGTTTTTT.

The chain carries TRBV4-2 and TRBJ1-4; D might be TRBD1 (5 bases). This CDR3 is built from 13 residues. Between the trimmed V and J ends, which lost 1 base and 8 bases, there was a span of 8 bases. Germline CDR1 reads LGHNA; CDR2 reads YNFKEQ. The DNA for the CDR3 is TGTGCCAGCAGCCAAGGGGGCCAGGAAAAACTGTTTTTT. It is translated as CASSQGGQEKLFF.

The CDR3 DNA is TGTGCCAGCAGTTACGCACAGGACCTATATGAAGCTTTCTTT. It codes for CASSYAQDLYEAFF. This sequence joins TRBV6-5 and TRBJ1-1; the D gene is possibly TRBD1 (5 bases). In germline, CDR1 is MNHEY, CDR2 SVGAGI. V lost 2 bases to trimming and J lost 7 bases, with 14 bases between them. The CDR3 extends over 14 amino acids.

The CDR3 reads CASSQEALDPLRTQYF. The CDR3 nucleotides read TGCGCCAGCAGCCAAGAGGCGCTAGACCCCCTAAGGACCCAGTACTTC. This chain links TRBV4-1 with TRBJ2-5; D gene unclear. CDR1 MGHRA and CDR2 YSYEKL come from the germline V gene. The CDR3 length is 16 residues. Between the trimmed V and J ends, which lost 0 bases and 7 bases, there was a span of 18 bases.

The chain recombines TRBV7-3 with TRBJ2-3; TRBD2 aligns across 7 bases. Germline CDR1 SGHTA, CDR2 FQGTGA. This CDR3 is 13 amino acids long. V shed 6 bases, J shed 4 bases, and the junction held 4 bases outside the gene matches. The CDR3 region has the DNA TGTGCCAGCAGGCTGGGGGGGGCAGATACGCAGTATTTT. This gives the protein CASRLGGADTQYF.

V usage is TRBV15 and J usage is TRBJ2-1, with TRBD2 matching 8 bases. In germline, CDR1 is LNHNV, CDR2 YYDKDF (reference sequence). V lost 6 bases and J lost 1; bases outside the gene matches: 2. The CDR3 spans 14 residues. The CDR3: CATRIAGSYNEQFF. CDR3 nucleotides: TGTGCCACCAGGATAGCGGGGTCCTACAATGAGCAGTTCTTC.

Note on this clone: Other DNA variants within this sample encode the same CDR3. V gene TRBV2 combines with J gene TRBJ1-5, with unresolved D. The CDR3 has 13 residues. V was pared by 3 bases and J by 7 bases, with 10 bases between. Germline assignment: CDR1 SNHLY and CDR2 FYNNEI. The CDR3 region has the DNA TGTGCCAGCAGTGAGGAGGGTATCCAGCCCCAGCATTTT. Its translation is CASSEEGIQPQHF.

The J gene is TRBJ2-1, the V gene TRBV6-5, with D tentatively TRBD2 (5 bases). This CDR3 comprises 12 residues. V was pared by 3 bases and J by 10 bases, with 10 bases between. Germline CDR1 reads MNHEY; CDR2 reads SVGAGI. Here the CDR3 DNA reads TGTGCCAGCAGTTATCGTACGGGAGAGCAGTTCTTC. Translating it yields CASSYRTGEQFF.

J is TRBJ2-7 and V is TRBV18; 7 bases map to TRBD2. Germline trimming cut 4 bases from V and 6 bases from J; bases unmatched to any gene: 6. This CDR3 has 13 amino acids. CDR1 is KGHSH and CDR2 is LQKENI in the germline V gene. CDR3 residues: CASSRGLESEQYV. The CDR3 nucleotides read TGTGCCAGCTCACGAGGACTAGAAAGCGAGCAGTACGTC.

The chain carries TRBV6-1 and TRBJ2-2; D unclear. The CDR3 loop spans 14 amino acids. V shed 6 bases and J shed 4 bases, with 12 bases lying between them. Germline V lookup: CDR1 MNHNS, CDR2 SASEGT. CDR3 region: CASRLQLGTGELFF. Written as DNA, the CDR3 is TGTGCCAGCAGATTACAGTTAGGCACCGGGGAGCTGTTTTTT.